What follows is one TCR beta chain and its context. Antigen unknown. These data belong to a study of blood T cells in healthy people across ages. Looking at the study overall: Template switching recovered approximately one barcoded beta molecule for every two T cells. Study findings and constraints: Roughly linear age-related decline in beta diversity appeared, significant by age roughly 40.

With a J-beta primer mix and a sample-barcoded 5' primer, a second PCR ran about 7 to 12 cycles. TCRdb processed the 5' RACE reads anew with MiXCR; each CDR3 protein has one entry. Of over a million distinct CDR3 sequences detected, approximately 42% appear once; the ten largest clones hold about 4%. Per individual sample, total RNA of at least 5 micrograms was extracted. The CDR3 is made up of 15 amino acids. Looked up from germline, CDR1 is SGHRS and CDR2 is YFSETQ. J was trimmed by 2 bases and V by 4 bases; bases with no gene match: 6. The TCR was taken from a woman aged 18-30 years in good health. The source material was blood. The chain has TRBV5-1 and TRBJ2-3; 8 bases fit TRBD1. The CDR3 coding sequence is TGCGCCAGCAGCGGCAGGGGGCTTGACACAGATACGCAGTATTTT. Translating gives CASSGRGLDTDTQYF.